This T cell receptor (beta chain) was sequenced in a study of T-cell reconstitution after alpha-beta-depleted transplantation in children. The table lists this clonotype with a few counts. V lost 4 bases and J lost 8; bases outside the gene matches: 8. Germline V lookup: CDR1 LNHDA, CDR2 SQIVND (reference sequence). This CDR3 is 14 amino acids long. Unique molecular identifiers were built into the TCRbeta library. MiXCR, run by TCRdb on the PCR reads, gives a single entry per CDR3 protein. The top ten clones hold about 13% of a sample with 150,000 to 250,000 distinct CDR3 sequences, roughly 15% of them seen once.

This sequence joins TRBV19 and TRBJ2-1; 7 bases line up with TRBD2. Sequenced material: PBMCs from the stem cell graft donor, taken from the stem cell graft. The TCR originated in a human donor who donated a stem cell graft to a child with acute lymphoblastic leukemia. CDR3 protein: CASSTLGGIYEQFF. The DNA for the CDR3 is TGTGCCAGTAGTACCCTGGGGGGGATCTATGAGCAGTTCTTC.